This T cell receptor beta chain was profiled in a study of shared clonotypes between healthy human individuals. Study-level findings and limits: Researchers found naive subsets generally carried larger estimated richness than memory subsets. Clonotype sharing among donors was thought likely to change with sequencing depth.

On this clone itself: Its antigen is as yet unknown.

The naive CD8 population came from CD45RO-negative cells selected for CCR7, without terminally differentiated effector memory CD45RA+ cells. There were only Caucasian adults among the donors, and all lived in Nashville, Tennessee. Profiled with immunoSEQ multiplex PCR; TCRdb holds only in-frame clones, not every one. The repertoire holds some 2 million clones, about 95% seen once, with 1% to 1.5% in the top ten. This CDR3 has 14 residues. From germline, CDR1 is MNHEY and CDR2 SMNVEV (reference sequence). The ends were cut back, 0 bases at V and 4 bases at J, with 9 bases in the middle. The sequence was collected from a man aged 18 to 29 in good health. Sequenced input: naive CD8+ T cells sorted from blood. The V gene is TRBV27, the J gene TRBJ1-1; D is possibly TRBD1 (5 bases). In DNA form, the CDR3 reads TGTGCCAGCAGTTTATCGGGCAGGGTCACTGAAGCTTTCTTT. Amino acid sequence: CASSLSGRVTEAFF.